The source of this T cell receptor (beta chain) is a study of post-analysis software for immune sequencing data (dated by TCRdb to between 2014 and 2016). Background on the whole study: Relapsing-remitting, secondary progressive and progressive-relapsing multiple sclerosis were recorded as disease courses, and subtype annotation was lacking for some patients. The multiple sclerosis patient repertoires were compared with 10 to 12 previously published healthy control repertoires from donors aged about 6 to 26 years. A subset of samples was prepared in parallel using single-end sample barcoding, then pooled and co-amplified after Illumina adapter ligation. Points the paper makes about the study in general: The multiple sclerosis patient group was slightly younger than the control group. Direct clustering with F measure showed strong co-clustering of samples prepared in the same batch, prompting a batch-effect correction. Significantly lower normalized Chao1 diversity was found in multiple sclerosis patients than in controls, suggesting substantial peripheral T-cell clonal expansion. Patients showed significantly higher frequencies than controls for about five TRBV segments, among them TRBV5-6, TRBV5-1 and TRBV20-1.

To demonstrate the VDJtools post-analysis software, the study profiled TCR beta repertoires from the peripheral blood of about a dozen young patients with multiple sclerosis. The patients with multiple sclerosis were children and adolescents between about 6 and 17 years of age. To prepare the library, PCR was applied. Sequencer: Illumina HiSeq 2500. Unique molecular identifiers were incorporated into TCR beta cDNA libraries to reduce PCR and sequencing biases. Some 500,000 cDNA molecules were obtained for every 1 to 10 million input T cells, so each molecule roughly corresponded to one T cell. The same protocol used for the earlier healthy control dataset was applied to prepare and sequence the patient libraries. Within a given batch, samples were prepared together, multiplexed and sequenced on the same HiSeq lane. The authors' analysis ran thus. Raw barcoded reads were processed with MIGEC, and single-read molecular identifier groups were discarded before consensus assembly and CDR3 extraction. Clonotype tables were post-analysed with VDJtools, and diversity was normalized by down-sampling all datasets to the smallest sample size. To correct batch-related cross-sample contamination, repertoire overlap clustering matched CDR3 amino acid sequences but not nucleotide sequences. In TCRdb, the public reads were trimmed at Q25 with fastp and aligned with MiXCR, with productive beta chains retained. Merged by CDR3 protein, the rows form single entries marked with the most common genes and DNA. The authors' filters were not applied to this entry. A total of 380,000 or so distinct CDR3 sequences appear in this sample, around 37% of them only once. The leading ten clones occupy around 15% of the sample.

As for this clonotype: Its antigen specificity is not known. Base-call qualities are not available, and no considerably larger clone is one nucleotide away.

From the cysteine up to the phenylalanine, the CDR3 has a length of 15 residues. The sequence is cut down to CDR3 DNA, 45 bases in frame from base 1. Looking up the germline V gene yields CDR1 SGHTA and CDR2 FQGNSA. Relative to germline, V is 6 bases shorter and J is 5 bases shorter, with 19 bases between their ends. This chain joins TRBV7-2 to TRBJ1-1; the D gene identity is not certain. This receptor was taken from a girl aged 10 to 17 with multiple sclerosis. Sequenced sample: blood. This receptor carries the CDR3 CASSFYRVSETEAFF. The DNA sequence is as follows: TGTGCCAGCAGTTTTTACCGGGTGTCGGAAACTGAAGCTTTCTTT.